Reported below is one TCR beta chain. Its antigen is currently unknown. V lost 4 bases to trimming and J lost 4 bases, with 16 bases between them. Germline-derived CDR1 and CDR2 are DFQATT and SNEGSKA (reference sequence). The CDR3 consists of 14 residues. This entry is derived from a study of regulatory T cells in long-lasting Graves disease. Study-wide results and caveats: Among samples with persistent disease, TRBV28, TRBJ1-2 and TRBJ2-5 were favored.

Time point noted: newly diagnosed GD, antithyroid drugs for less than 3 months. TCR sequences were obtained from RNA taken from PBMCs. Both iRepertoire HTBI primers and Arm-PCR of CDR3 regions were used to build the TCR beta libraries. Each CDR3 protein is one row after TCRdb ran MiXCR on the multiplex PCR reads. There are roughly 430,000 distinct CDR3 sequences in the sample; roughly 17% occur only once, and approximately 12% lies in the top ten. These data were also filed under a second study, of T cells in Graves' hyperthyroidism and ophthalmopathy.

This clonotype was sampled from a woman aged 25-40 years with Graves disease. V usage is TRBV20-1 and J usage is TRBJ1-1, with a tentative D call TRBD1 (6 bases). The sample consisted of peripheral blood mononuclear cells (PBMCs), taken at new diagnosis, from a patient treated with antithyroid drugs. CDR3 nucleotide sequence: TGCAGTGCTAAAGCGACAGGCTCTGCCACTGAAGCTTTCTTT. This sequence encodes CSAKATGSATEAFF.